These T cell receptor beta chains were read from a single sample in a study of CD8 T cells in ankylosing spondylitis. TCRdb re-called the 5' RACE reads through MiXCR, storing one row per CDR3 protein. The repertoire consists of around 770,000 distinct CDR3 sequences, with roughly 20% occurring once and the leading ten covering around 20%. Source material: blood, either unsorted or a sorted T cell fraction (not recorded which). These receptor sequences come from a male donor with ankylosing spondylitis. Both conserved end residues are part of each CDR3. The D gene is left open where the match is weak. Clone size is stated in some rows and not others, as once, few, many or a class when expanded.

len	d_gene	abundance	j_gene	v_gene	CDR3aa	CDR3nt
14	NA	few	TRBJ1-2	TRBV20-1	CSAREGLQSYGYTF	TGCAGTGCTAGAGAAGGACTGCAATCCTATGGCTACACCTTC
17	NA	few	TRBJ2-6	TRBV7-2	CASSLVVSGSGANVLTF	TGTGCCAGCAGCTTAGTCGTTTCAGGCTCTGGGGCCAACGTCCTGACTTTC
13	NA	NA	TRBJ2-7	TRBV7-2	CASSSPRLNEQYF	TGTGCCAGCAGCTCCCCCCGATTGAACGAGCAGTACTTC
14	NA	many	TRBJ2-5	TRBV20-1	CSASGSQGGETQYF	TGCAGTGCTAGTGGTTCCCAGGGGGGGGAGACCCAGTACTTC
15	NA	NA	TRBJ1-1	TRBV10-3	CAISESLGLNTEAFF	TGTGCCATCAGTGAGTCGCTGGGGCTCAACACTGAAGCTTTCTTT
13	NA	NA	TRBJ1-1	TRBV12-3/TRBV12-4	CASRPTGRTEAFF	TGTGCCAGCAGGCCCACAGGGAGGACTGAAGCTTTCTTT
17	NA	few	TRBJ2-5	TRBV20-1	CSASQLRETPYQETQYF	TGCAGTGCTAGCCAACTACGGGAGACCCCGTACCAAGAGACCCAGTACTTC
15	TRBD2	NA	TRBJ2-1	TRBV6-1	CASKTASGLYNEQFF	TGTGCCAGCAAAACCGCTAGCGGCCTTTACAATGAGCAGTTCTTC
15	NA	NA	TRBJ2-7	TRBV3-1	CASSPRVPGGYEQYF	TGTGCCAGCAGTCCAAGGGTCCCTGGTGGCTACGAGCAGTACTTC
14	NA	NA	TRBJ2-3	TRBV11-2	CASSLGVATDTQYF	TGTGCCAGCAGCTTAGGGGTTGCCACAGATACGCAGTATTTT
16	NA	NA	TRBJ2-7	TRBV28	CASSSMWGDSSYEQYF	TGTGCCAGCAGTTCGATGTGGGGGGACAGCTCCTACGAGCAGTACTTC
16	TRBD1	NA	TRBJ1-2	TRBV5-1	CASSQQPGQGVYGYTF	TGCGCCAGCAGCCAACAGCCGGGACAGGGGGTCTATGGCTACACCTTC
14	TRBD1	NA	TRBJ2-7	TRBV9	CASSTGGTSYEQYF	TGTGCCAGCAGCACAGGGGGTACCTCCTACGAGCAGTACTTC
15	NA	NA	TRBJ2-2	TRBV7-3	CASSLTGPNTGELFF	TGTGCCAGCAGCCTTACAGGGCCCAACACCGGGGAGCTGTTTTTT
15	TRBD1	few	TRBJ1-5	TRBV12-3/TRBV12-4	CASSPGQGDNQPQHF	TGTGCCAGCAGTCCAGGACAGGGGGATAATCAGCCCCAGCATTTT
16	TRBD2	few	TRBJ2-4	TRBV5-1	CASSLEGLAAKNIQYF	TGCGCCAGCAGCTTGGAGGGACTAGCGGCCAAAAACATTCAGTACTTC
17	NA	NA	TRBJ2-5	TRBV12-3/TRBV12-4	CASSLVAAPTRKETQYF	TGTGCCAGCAGTTTAGTGGCGGCACCTACCCGGAAAGAGACCCAGTACTTC
18	TRBD2	few	TRBJ2-1	TRBV12-3/TRBV12-4	CATHPGTSGRRAYNEQFF	TGTGCCACCCACCCCGGGACTAGCGGCCGAAGGGCTTACAATGAGCAGTTCTTC
15	TRBD2	NA	TRBJ2-7	TRBV28	CASRDSGRPPYEQYF	TGTGCCAGCAGAGATAGCGGGAGGCCTCCCTACGAGCAGTACTTC
13	NA	few	TRBJ1-1	TRBV29-1	CSVVGGSGTEAFF	TGCAGCGTTGTTGGGGGTTCTGGGACTGAAGCTTTCTTT
14	TRBD1	NA	TRBJ1-1	TRBV6-1	CASSAQGRNTEAFF	TGTGCCAGCAGTGCACAGGGGCGGAACACTGAAGCTTTCTTT
11	NA	few	TRBJ2-7	TRBV10-3	CAIGQSYEQYF	TGTGCCATTGGACAGTCCTACGAGCAGTACTTC
14	NA	few	TRBJ2-7	TRBV12-3/TRBV12-4	CASSVDRYPYEQYF	TGTGCCAGCAGTGTTGACAGGTACCCCTACGAGCAGTACTTC
16	NA	few	TRBJ2-6	TRBV3-1	CASSQVGGSGANVLTF	TGTGCCAGCAGCCAAGTGGGGGGCTCTGGGGCCAACGTCCTGACTTTC
15	TRBD1	few	TRBJ2-2	TRBV6-5	CASSYETGVTGELFF	TGTGCCAGCAGTTACGAGACAGGGGTTACCGGGGAGCTGTTTTTT